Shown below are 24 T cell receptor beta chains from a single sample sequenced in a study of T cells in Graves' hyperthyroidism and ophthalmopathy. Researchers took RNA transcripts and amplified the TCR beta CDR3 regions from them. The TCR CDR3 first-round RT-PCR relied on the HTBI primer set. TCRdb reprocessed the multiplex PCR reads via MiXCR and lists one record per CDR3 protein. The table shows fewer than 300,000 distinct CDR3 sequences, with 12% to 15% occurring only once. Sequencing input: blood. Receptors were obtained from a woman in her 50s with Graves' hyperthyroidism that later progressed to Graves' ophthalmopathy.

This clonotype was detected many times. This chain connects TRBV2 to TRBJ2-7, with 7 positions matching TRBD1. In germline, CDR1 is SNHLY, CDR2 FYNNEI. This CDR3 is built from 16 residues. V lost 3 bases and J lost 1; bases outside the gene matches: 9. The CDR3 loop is CASSDPLQGVSYEQYF. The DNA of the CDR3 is TGTGCCAGCAGTGATCCGCTCCAGGGGGTTTCCTACGAGCAGTACTTC.

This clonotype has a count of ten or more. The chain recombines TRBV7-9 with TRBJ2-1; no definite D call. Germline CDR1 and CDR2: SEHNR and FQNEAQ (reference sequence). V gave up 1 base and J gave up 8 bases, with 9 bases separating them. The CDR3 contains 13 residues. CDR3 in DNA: TGTGCCAGCAGCTTAGTGGTAGCCGATGAGCAGTTCTTC. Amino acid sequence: CASSLVVADEQFF.

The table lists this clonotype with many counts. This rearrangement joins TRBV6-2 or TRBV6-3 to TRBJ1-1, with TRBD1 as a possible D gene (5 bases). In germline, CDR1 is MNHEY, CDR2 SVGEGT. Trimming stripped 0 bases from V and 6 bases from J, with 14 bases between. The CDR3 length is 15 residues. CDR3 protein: CASSYSMEGRAEAFF. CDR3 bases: TGTGCCAGCAGTTACTCGATGGAGGGGAGGGCTGAAGCTTTCTTT.

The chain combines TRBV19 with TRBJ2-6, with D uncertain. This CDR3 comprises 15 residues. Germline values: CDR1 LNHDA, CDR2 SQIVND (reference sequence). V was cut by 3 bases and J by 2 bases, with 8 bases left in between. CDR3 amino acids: CASSIGFAGANVLTF. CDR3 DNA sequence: TGTGCCAGTAGTATTGGCTTCGCTGGGGCCAACGTCCTGACTTTC.

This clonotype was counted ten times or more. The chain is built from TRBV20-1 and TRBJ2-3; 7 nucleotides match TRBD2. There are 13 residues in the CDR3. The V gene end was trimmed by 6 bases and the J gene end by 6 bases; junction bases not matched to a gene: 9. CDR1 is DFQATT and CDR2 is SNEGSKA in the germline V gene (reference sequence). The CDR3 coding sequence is TGCAGTGCCATCAGCGGGACGAGGGATACGCAGTATTTT. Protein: CSAISGTRDTQYF.

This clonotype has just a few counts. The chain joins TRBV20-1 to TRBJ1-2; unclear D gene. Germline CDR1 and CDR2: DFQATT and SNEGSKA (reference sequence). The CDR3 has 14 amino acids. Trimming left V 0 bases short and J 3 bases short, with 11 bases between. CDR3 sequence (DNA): TGCAGTGCTAGAGATCCGGGTAGAGACTATGGCTACACCTTC. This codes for CSARDPGRDYGYTF.

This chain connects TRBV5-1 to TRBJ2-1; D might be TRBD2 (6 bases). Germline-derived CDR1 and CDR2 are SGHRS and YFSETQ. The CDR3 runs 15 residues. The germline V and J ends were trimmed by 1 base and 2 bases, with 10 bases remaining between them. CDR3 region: CASSLRTGAYNEQFF. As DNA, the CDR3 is TGCGCCAGCAGCTTGAGGACGGGGGCCTACAATGAGCAGTTCTTC. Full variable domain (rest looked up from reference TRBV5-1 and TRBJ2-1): KAGVTQTPRYLIKTRGQQVTLSCSPISGHRSVSWYQQTPGQGLQFLFEYFSETQRNKGNFPGRFSGRQFSNSRSEMNVSTLELGDSALYLCASSLRTGAYNEQFFGPGTRLTVL.

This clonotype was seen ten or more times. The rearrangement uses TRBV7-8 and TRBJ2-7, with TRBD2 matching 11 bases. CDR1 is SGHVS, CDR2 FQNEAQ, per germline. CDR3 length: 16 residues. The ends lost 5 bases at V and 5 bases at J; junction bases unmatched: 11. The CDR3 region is CASSPVAGGPNDEQYF. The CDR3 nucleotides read TGTGCCAGCAGCCCAGTAGCGGGAGGGCCAAATGACGAGCAGTACTTC.

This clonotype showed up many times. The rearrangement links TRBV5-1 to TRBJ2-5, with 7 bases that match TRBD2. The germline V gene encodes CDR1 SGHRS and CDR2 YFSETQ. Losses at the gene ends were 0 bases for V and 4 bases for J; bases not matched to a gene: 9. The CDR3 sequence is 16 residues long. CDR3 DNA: TGCGCCAGCAGCTTGGGTTTGGCGGGAGAAGCAGAGACCCAGTACTTC. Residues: CASSLGLAGEAETQYF.

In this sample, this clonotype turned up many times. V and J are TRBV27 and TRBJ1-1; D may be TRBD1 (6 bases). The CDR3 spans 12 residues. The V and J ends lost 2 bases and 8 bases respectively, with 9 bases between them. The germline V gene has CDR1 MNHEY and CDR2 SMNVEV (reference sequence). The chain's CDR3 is CASSLKGGEAFF. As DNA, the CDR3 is TGTGCCAGCAGTTTAAAGGGGGGGGAAGCTTTCTTT.

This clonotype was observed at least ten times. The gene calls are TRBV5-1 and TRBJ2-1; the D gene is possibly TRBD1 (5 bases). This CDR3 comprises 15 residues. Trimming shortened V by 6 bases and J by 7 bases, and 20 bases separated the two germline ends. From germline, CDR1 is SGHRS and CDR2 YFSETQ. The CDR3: CASTPFGQESNEQFF. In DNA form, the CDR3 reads TGCGCCAGCACCCCTTTTGGACAAGAAAGTAATGAGCAGTTCTTC.

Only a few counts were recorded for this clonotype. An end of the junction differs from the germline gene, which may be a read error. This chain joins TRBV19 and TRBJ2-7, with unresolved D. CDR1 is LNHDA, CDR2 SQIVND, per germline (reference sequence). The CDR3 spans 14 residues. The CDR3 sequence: CASSTGPSSYEQYF. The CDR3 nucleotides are TGTGCCAGCAGTACCGGTCCCAGCTCCTACGAGCAGTACTTC. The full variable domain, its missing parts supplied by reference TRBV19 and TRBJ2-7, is DGGITQSPKYLFRKEGQNVTLSCEQNLNHDAMYWYRQDPGQGLRLIYYSQIVNDFQKGDIAEGYSVSREKKESFPLTVTSAQKNPTAFYLCASSTGPSSYEQYFGPGTRLTVT.

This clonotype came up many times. CDR3 nucleotide sequence: TGTGCCAGCAGCTTAGATGGCCAAGAGACCCAGTACTTC. As protein: CASSLDGQETQYF. The chain carries TRBV11-2 and TRBJ2-5; the D is unclear. Trimming removed 0 bases from V and 1 base from J, with 3 bases in between. This CDR3 contains 13 residues. CDR1 and CDR2 from the germline V gene are SGHAT and FQNNGV.

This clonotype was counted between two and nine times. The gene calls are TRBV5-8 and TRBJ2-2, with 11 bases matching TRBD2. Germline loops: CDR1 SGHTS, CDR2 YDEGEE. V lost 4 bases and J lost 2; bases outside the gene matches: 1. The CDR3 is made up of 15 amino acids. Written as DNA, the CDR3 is TGTGCCAGCAGCCGACTAGCGGGAAACACCGGGGAGCTGTTTTTT. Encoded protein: CASSRLAGNTGELFF.

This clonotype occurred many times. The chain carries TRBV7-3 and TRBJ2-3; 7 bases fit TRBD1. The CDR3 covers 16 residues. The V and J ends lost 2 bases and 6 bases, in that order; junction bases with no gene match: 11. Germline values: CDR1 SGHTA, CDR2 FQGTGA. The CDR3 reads CASSLSGTAVPDTQYF. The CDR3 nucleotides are TGTGCCAGCAGCTTATCCGGGACAGCGGTCCCGGATACGCAGTATTTT.

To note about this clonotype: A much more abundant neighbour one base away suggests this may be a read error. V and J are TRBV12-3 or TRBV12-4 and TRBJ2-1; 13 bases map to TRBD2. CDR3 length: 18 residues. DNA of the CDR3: TGTGCCAGCAGTTCACTAGCGGGAGGGCCCGTCTCCTACGATGAGCAGTTCTTC. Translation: CASSSLAGGPVSYDEQFF.

The CDR3 region is CASSSQLSNYGYTF. CDR3 DNA sequence: TGCGCCAGCAGCTCACAGCTTTCTAACTATGGCTACACCTTC. The chain carries TRBV5-1 and TRBJ1-2; no reliable D call. V lost 3 bases and J 0 bases, leaving 9 bases between the germline ends. The germline V gene has CDR1 SGHRS and CDR2 YFSETQ. The CDR3 consists of 14 residues.

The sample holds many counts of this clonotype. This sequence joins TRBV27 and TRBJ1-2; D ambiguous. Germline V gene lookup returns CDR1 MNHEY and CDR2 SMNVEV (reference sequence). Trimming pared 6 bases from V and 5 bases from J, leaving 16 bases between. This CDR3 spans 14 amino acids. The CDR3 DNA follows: TGTGCCAGCAGCGTGGACTATCGGACTTATGGCTACACCTTC. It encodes CASSVDYRTYGYTF.

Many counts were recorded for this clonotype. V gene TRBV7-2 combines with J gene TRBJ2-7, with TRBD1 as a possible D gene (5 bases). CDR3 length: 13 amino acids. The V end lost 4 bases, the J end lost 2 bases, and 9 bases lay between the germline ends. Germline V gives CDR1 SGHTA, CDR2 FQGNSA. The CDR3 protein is CASSSDSTYEQYF. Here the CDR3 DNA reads TGTGCCAGCAGCTCTGACAGTACCTACGAGCAGTACTTC.

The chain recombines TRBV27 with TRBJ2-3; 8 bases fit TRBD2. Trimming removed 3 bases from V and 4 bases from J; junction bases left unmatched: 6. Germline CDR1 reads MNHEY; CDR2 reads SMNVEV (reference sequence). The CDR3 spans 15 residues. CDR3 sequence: CASSFSGTLADTQYF. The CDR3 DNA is TGTGCCAGCAGTTTTAGCGGGACCCTGGCAGATACGCAGTATTTT.

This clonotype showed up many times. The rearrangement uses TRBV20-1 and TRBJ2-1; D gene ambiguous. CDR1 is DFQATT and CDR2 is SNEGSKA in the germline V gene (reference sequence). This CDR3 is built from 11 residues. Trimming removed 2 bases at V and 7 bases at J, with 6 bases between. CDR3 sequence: CSARPGNEQFF. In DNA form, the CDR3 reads TGCAGTGCTAGACCCGGAAATGAGCAGTTCTTC.

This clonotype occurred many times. The chain's CDR3 is CASSVPGSRYGYTF. In DNA form, the CDR3 reads TGTGCCAGCAGCGTACCAGGGTCTCGGTATGGCTACACCTTC. This chain joins TRBV11-2 and TRBJ1-2, with D perhaps TRBD1 (5 bases). The V and J ends lost 5 bases and 5 bases respectively, with 15 bases between them. From germline, CDR1 is SGHAT and CDR2 FQNNGV. This CDR3 comprises 14 residues.

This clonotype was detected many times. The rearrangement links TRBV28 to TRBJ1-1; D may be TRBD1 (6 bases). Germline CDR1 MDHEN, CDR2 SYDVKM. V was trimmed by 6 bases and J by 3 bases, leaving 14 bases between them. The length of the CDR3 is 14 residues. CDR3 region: CASRTTDRYTEAFF. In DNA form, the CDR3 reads TGTGCCAGCAGGACTACCGACAGGTACACTGAAGCTTTCTTT.

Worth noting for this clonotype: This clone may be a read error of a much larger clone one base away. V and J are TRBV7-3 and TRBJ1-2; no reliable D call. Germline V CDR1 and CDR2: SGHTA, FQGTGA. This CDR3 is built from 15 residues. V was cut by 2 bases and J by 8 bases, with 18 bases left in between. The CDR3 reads CASSLVQRQADGYTF. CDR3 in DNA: TGTGCCAGCAGCTTAGTGCAGAGGCAGGCTGACGGCTACACCTTC. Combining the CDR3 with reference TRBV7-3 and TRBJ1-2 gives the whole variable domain GAGVSQTPSNKVTEKGKYVELRCDPISGHTALYWYRQSLGQGPEFLIYFQGTGAADDSGLPNDRFFAVRPEGSVSTLKIQRTERGDSAVYLCASSLVQRQADGYTFGSGTRLTVV.